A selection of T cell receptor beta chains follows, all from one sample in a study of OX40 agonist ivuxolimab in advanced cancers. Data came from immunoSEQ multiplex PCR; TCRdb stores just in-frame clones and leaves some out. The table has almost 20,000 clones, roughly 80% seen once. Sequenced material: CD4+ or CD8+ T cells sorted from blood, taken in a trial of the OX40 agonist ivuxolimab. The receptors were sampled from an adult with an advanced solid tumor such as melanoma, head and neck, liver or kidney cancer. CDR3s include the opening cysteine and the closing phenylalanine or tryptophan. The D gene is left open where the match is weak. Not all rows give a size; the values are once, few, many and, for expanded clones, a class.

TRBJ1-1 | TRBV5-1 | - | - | TGCGCCAGCAGCTTGGCGGGCAGAATTTTGAACACTGAAGCTTTCTTT | CASSLAGRILNTEAFF
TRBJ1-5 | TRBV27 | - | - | TGTGCCAGCAGGGCAGGGTCACAGCCCCAGCATTTT | CASRAGSQPQHF
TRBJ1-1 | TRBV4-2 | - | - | TGTGCCAGCAGAAGATGGGGTACGGACACTGAAGCTTTCTTT | CASRRWGTDTEAFF
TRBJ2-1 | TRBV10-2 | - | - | TGCGCCAGCAGTGATGGGGGAGTTGAGCAGTTCTTC | CASSDGGVEQFF
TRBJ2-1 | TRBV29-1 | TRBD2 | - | TGCAGCGCCCATCACCTCGCGGGAGCCAATGAGCAGTTCTTC | CSAHHLAGANEQFF
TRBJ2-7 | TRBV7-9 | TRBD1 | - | TGTGCCAGCAGCTTCGCGGGACAGGGCTACGAGCAGTACTTC | CASSFAGQGYEQYF
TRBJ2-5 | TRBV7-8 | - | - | TGTGCCAGCAGCTTACTGGGGGACACGCAAGAGACCCAGTACTTC | CASSLLGDTQETQYF
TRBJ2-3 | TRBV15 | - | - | TGTGCCACCAGCAGAGATCTCGATGGCGGCACAGATACGCAGTATTTT | CATSRDLDGGTDTQYF
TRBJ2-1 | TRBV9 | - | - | TGTGCCAGCAGCGTAGAGGGGGGTGAGCAGTTCTTC | CASSVEGGEQFF
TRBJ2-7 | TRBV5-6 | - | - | TGTGCCAGCAGCGCCACTAGCTTCTCCGAGCAGTACTTC | CASSATSFSEQYF
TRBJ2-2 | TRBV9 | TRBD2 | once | TGTGCCAGCACCCCCACTAGCGGGGGCCAGAGCGGGGAGCTGTTTTTT | CASTPTSGGQSGELFF
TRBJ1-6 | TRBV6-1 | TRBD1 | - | TGTGCCAGCAGTGAAACAGGGGGGATGGTTTCACCCCTCCACTTT | CASSETGGMVSPLHF
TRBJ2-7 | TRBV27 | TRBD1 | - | TGTGCCAGCAGTTTATTGTCAGGGGGCGACTACGAGCAGTACTTC | CASSLLSGGDYEQYF
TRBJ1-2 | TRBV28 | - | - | TGTGCCAGCAGGGGACCGTCGGGCTACACCTTC | CASRGPSGYTF
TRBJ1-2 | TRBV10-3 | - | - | TGTGCCATCAGTGAGTGGGGGCAGGGGAACTATGGCTACACCTTC | CAISEWGQGNYGYTF
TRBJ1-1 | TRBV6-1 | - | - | TGTGCCAGCAGCGTCGACGACACGAACACTGAAGCTTTCTTT | CASSVDDTNTEAFF
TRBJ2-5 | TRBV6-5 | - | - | TGTGCCAGCAAGCGTCAAATCCAAGAGACCCAGTACTTC | CASKRQIQETQYF
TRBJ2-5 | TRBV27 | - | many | TGTGCCAGCAGTACTCTTCCGGGCGAATTAGGGGAGACCCAGTACTTC | CASSTLPGELGETQYF
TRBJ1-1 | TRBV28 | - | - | TGTGCCAGCAGTTCCCCCCTGCTGGACAGACCGAACACTGAAGCTTTCTTT | CASSSPLLDRPNTEAFF
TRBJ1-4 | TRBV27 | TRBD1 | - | TGTGCCAGCAGAGAGGACAGGTGGAATGAAAAACTGTTTTTT | CASREDRWNEKLFF
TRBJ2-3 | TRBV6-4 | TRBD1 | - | TGTGCCAGCAGCGTTGGACAGGGGGCAGGTGATACGCAGTATTTT | CASSVGQGAGDTQYF
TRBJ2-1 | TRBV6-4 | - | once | TGTGCCAGCAGTGAAGTAGCCCACGATGAGCAGTTCTTC | CASSEVAHDEQFF
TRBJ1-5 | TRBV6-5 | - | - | TGTGCCAGCAGTTATGGTCGTCAGCAGCCCCAGCATTTT | CASSYGRQQPQHF
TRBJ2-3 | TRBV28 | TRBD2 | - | TGTGCCAGCAGTGTGGGGACTAGCGGGATCACAGATACGCAGTATTTT | CASSVGTSGITDTQYF
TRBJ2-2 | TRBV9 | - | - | TGTGCCAGCAGCGTAGATGGGGCGAACACCGGGGAGCTGTTTTTT | CASSVDGANTGELFF
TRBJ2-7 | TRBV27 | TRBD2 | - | TGTGCCAGCAGTTTATCGACCGGACTAGCGGGTTACGAGCAGTACTTC | CASSLSTGLAGYEQYF
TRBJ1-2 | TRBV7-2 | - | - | TGTGCCAGCAGCCCACGACTGGACACGCATGGCTACACCTTC | CASSPRLDTHGYTF
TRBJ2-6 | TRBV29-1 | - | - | TGCAGCGTTCCGTCGGTAAAGTTAAACTCTGGGGCCAACGTCCTGACTTTC | CSVPSVKLNSGANVLTF
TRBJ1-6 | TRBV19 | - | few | TGTGCCAGTACCGACCGGAACCTCGAATTTTCACCCCTCCACTTT | CASTDRNLEFSPLHF
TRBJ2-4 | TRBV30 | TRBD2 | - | TGTGCCTGGAGATCGCCGGCCCTTAGCGGGAGGGCCCCAGATCCCATTCAGTACTTC | CAWRSPALSGRAPDPIQYF
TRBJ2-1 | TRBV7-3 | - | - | TGTGCCAGCAGCTCGACTCAGCGCAATGAGCAGTTCTTC | CASSSTQRNEQFF
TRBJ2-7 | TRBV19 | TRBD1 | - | TGTGCCAGTAGTACCGCAGGGGGCGCCTACGAGCAGTACTTC | CASSTAGGAYEQYF
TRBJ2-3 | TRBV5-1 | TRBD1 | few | TGCGCCAGCAGCCGGGACAGGGGCACAGATACGCAGTATTTT | CASSRDRGTDTQYF
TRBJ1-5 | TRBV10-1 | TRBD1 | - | TGCGCCAGCAGTGGGACAGGCGGCAATCAGCCCCAGCATTTT | CASSGTGGNQPQHF
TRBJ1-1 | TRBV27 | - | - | TGTGCCAGCACCCTTGCACGAGGGAGCACTGAAGCTTTCTTT | CASTLARGSTEAFF
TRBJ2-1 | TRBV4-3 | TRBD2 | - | TGCGCCAGCAGCCAAAGGACTAGTAGCAATGAGCAGTTCTTC | CASSQRTSSNEQFF